This T cell receptor (beta chain) stems from a study of CD8+CD57+ T cells in acquired aplastic anemia. Overall study findings and caveats: Patients and controls were found to share twenty-nine CD8+ CDR3 sequences. Patients were compared with controls for CD8+ Simpson's diversity, and no significant difference emerged.

Genomic DNA acted as the template from which TCR beta VDJ combination and CDR3 sequence profiling were carried out. TCRdb called the reads again in MiXCR, with one record for every CDR3 protein. Of more than 150,000 distinct CDR3 sequences in the sample, around half are singletons; the top ten hold 3% to 4%. The CDR3 consists of 13 residues. Per the germline V gene, CDR1 is ENHRY and CDR2 is SYGVKD. The J segment lost 3 bases and the V segment lost 6 bases, leaving 4 bases of the junction unmatched. CD8+CD57+ cell expansion, shown by flow cytometry, had occurred in the patients selected for sequencing. There are many counts of this clonotype. Its antigen is unknown.

The specimen was sorted CD4+, CD8+, or CD8+CD57+ T cells (not recorded which) from PBMCs. This sequence was found in a human donor with aplastic anemia. The chain carries TRBV10-3 and TRBJ1-2; 7 bases line up with TRBD1. The CDR3 DNA follows: TGTGCCATCAGCTCCGGACAGGACTATGGCTACACCTTC. Its protein product is CAISSGQDYGYTF.